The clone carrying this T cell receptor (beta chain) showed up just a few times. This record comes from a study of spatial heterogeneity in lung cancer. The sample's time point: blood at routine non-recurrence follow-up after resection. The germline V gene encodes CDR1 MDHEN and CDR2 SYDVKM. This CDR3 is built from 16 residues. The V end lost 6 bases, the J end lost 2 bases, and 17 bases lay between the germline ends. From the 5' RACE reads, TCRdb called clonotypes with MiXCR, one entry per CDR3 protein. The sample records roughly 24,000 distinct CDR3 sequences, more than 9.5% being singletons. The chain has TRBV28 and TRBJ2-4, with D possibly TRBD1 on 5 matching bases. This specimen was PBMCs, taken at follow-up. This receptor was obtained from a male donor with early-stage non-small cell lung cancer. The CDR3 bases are TGTGCCAGCAGGGCAGGGCGATTCGTAACCAAAAACATTCAGTACTTC. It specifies CASRAGRFVTKNIQYF.